This TCR beta chain is drawn from a study of blood T cell repertoires in COVID-19. Study background: Spain, Italy and the United States supplied samples that represented acute and convalescent COVID-19. The analysed material was cDNA or gDNA that came from T cells, B-cell-depleted T cells, or PBMCs.

Unmatched junction bases numbered 9, after V lost 5 bases and J lost 6 bases. The germline V gene has CDR1 MNHEY and CDR2 SVGEGT. The CDR3 is 15 amino acids. Original processing methods: Researchers report that nucleated cell counts were estimated from reference gene primer amplification. Profiling relied on immunoSEQ multiplex PCR, and the TCRdb table lists in-frame clones only, not all of them. The DNA was the basis for D and trimming; V, J and clone size are from that table. The repertoire consists of 150,000 to 190,000 clones, with 65% to 90% occurring once and the leading ten covering around 9.8%.

The sequencing input was peripheral blood. V gene TRBV6-2 or TRBV6-3 combines with J gene TRBJ1-1, with 10 positions matching TRBD1. The source is a woman aged 45-65 years with acute or convalescent COVID-19. The CDR3 reads CASSKNRDRGPEAFF. The CDR3 DNA follows: TGTGCCAGCAGTAAGAACCGGGACAGGGGACCTGAAGCTTTCTTT.